This paragraph covers one T cell receptor beta chain sequence. This entry belongs to a study of blood T cells in healthy people across ages. PCR was performed a second time for about 7 to 11 cycles using a sample-barcoded 5' primer and a J-beta primer mix. Per sample, CDR3-containing paired-end reads numbered at least 2.5 million. Using its own MiXCR run on the 5' RACE reads, TCRdb lists one record per CDR3 protein. This table holds some 900,000 distinct CDR3 sequences, 48% found once. The source is a young man in good health. Sequenced input: blood.

As DNA, the CDR3 is TGTGCCAGCAGTTTATCGAATCCGACCCGAGGTGGCTACACCTTC. Amino acids: CASSLSNPTRGGYTF. The gene calls are TRBV27 and TRBJ1-2; D unclear. This CDR3 is built from 15 residues. Germline V gene data show CDR1 as MNHEY and CDR2 as SMNVEV (reference sequence). The V end lost 0 bases, the J end lost 7 bases, and 15 bases lay between the germline ends.